The 15 T cell receptor beta chains listed next were all sequenced from one sample in a study of CD8+ T cells in alopecia areata. Stated treatment: oral pan-JAK inhibitor, 5-10 mg twice daily. Isolated RNA was reverse transcribed into cDNA used as the sequencing template. Profiling relied on immunoSEQ multiplex PCR, and the TCRdb table lists in-frame clones only, not all of them. Of about 210,000 clones listed, approximately 65% are singletons. The source material was CD4+ T cells sorted from blood, sampled at roughly week 45, from a patient treated with tofacitinib. Receptors originate from a human donor with alopecia areata.

V gene TRBV30 combines with J gene TRBJ1-1; 8 bases agree with TRBD1. The V gene end was trimmed by 5 bases and the J gene end by 3 bases; junction bases not matched to a gene: 2. The CDR3 has 12 amino acids. Germline CDR1 is GTSNPN and CDR2 is SVGIG (reference sequence). The CDR3 region has the DNA TGTGCCTGGGACAGGGGATACACTGAAGCTTTCTTT. The encoded protein is CAWDRGYTEAFF.

This chain uses TRBV9 with TRBJ2-1; D possibly uses TRBD1 or TRBD2 (6 bases each). V was clipped by 0 bases and J by 4 bases, with 20 bases between them. The CDR3 runs 18 residues. The V gene's germline CDR1 is SGDLS and CDR2 YYNGEE. This CDR3 is CASSVEGGLAGGYNEQFF. The CDR3, as DNA: TGTGCCAGCAGCGTAGAGGGGGGCCTGGCAGGAGGGTACAATGAGCAGTTCTTC.

J is TRBJ2-3 and V is TRBV6-5; TRBD1 is a possible D gene (5 bases). The V end was cut by 8 bases, the J end by 6 bases, with 15 bases between. Germline loops: CDR1 MNHEY, CDR2 SVGAGI. The CDR3 is 13 amino acids. CDR3 nucleotides: TGTGCCAGCCAAAAGGGGAATGGCGATACGCAGTATTTT. It specifies CASQKGNGDTQYF.

V is TRBV30 and J is TRBJ1-6; no definite D call. CDR1 and CDR2 from the germline V gene are GTSNPN and SVGIG (reference sequence). The ends were cut back, 4 bases at V and 6 bases at J, with 10 bases in the middle. This CDR3 is built from 13 residues. CDR3 loop: CAWKNPPNSPLHF. The CDR3 nucleotides read TGTGCCTGGAAAAATCCACCTAATTCACCCCTCCACTTT.

This clone was found once. The chain joins TRBV30 to TRBJ2-3; no clear D. The germline V gene has CDR1 GTSNPN and CDR2 SVGIG (reference sequence). The CDR3 loop spans 12 amino acids. The V and J ends lost 0 bases and 10 bases respectively, with 11 bases between them. The CDR3 coding sequence is TGTGCCTGGAGTGTACTTGCGACGGCGCAGTATTTT. Encoded protein: CAWSVLATAQYF. The full variable domain, with the rest looked up from reference TRBV30 and TRBJ2-3, is SQTIHQWPATLVQPVGSPLSLECTVEGTSNPNLYWYRQAAGRGLQLLFYSVGIGQISSEVPQNLSASRPQDRQFILSSKKLLLSDSGFYLCAWSVLATAQYFGPGTRLTVL.

Concerning this clone itself: Other DNA sequences in the same sample also yield this CDR3. The chain joins TRBV30 to TRBJ1-1; tentatively, D is TRBD1 (6 bases). Germline V gene lookup returns CDR1 GTSNPN and CDR2 SVGIG (reference sequence). Trimming took off 0 bases at V and 4 bases at J, with 6 bases between the two ends. CDR3 length: 12 residues. CDR3 region: CAWSVQGTEAFF. The CDR3 DNA reads as TGTGCCTGGAGTGTACAGGGCACTGAAGCTTTCTTT.

J is TRBJ2-3 and V is TRBV2; the D is unclear. This CDR3 spans 12 amino acids. Germline V gene sequence: CDR1 SNHLY, CDR2 FYNNEI. Trimming cost V 2 bases and J 5 bases, with 5 bases left between them. The CDR3 bases are TGTGCCAGCAGTGAATCTGGAGATACGCAGTATTTT. It codes for CASSESGDTQYF.

The rearrangement joins TRBV14 to TRBJ2-1, with unresolved D. CDR1 and CDR2 from the germline V gene are SGHDN and FVKESK. The CDR3 runs to 14 residues. Trimming took 8 bases from V and 0 from J, leaving 11 bases between them. The CDR3 DNA follows: TGTGCCAGCCGGGCACAGAGCTCCTACAATGAGCAGTTCTTC. As protein: CASRAQSSYNEQFF.

The rearrangement joins TRBV7-2 to TRBJ1-5; D uncertain. This CDR3 region has 14 residues. Germline CDR1 and CDR2: SGHTA and FQGNSA. Trimming took 6 bases from V and 3 from J, leaving 12 bases between them. The CDR3 loop is CASRELSHNQPQHF. CDR3 in DNA: TGTGCCAGCAGGGAGTTATCCCACAATCAGCCCCAGCATTTT.

The rearrangement links TRBV7-2 to TRBJ2-7, with 9 bases lining up with TRBD1. With 4 bases clipped from V and 4 bases from J, the junction kept 8 bases outside the gene matches. Per germline, CDR1 SGHTA and CDR2 FQGNSA. This CDR3 has 15 amino acids. The CDR3: CASSSSGTGLYEQYF. The CDR3 nucleotides are TGTGCCAGCAGCTCCTCCGGGACAGGGTTATACGAGCAGTACTTC.

V and J are TRBV29-1 and TRBJ1-4; D is unclear. Per the germline V gene, CDR1 is SQVTM and CDR2 is ANQGSEA. This CDR3 comprises 14 residues. V lost 5 bases and J 1 base, leaving 11 bases between the germline ends. In DNA form, the CDR3 reads TGCAGCGTTCAGGTTGGCCTAACTAATGAAAAACTGTTTTTT. Translating gives CSVQVGLTNEKLFF.

V gene TRBV29-1 combines with J gene TRBJ1-1; D not resolved. The CDR3 is 13 residues long. Trimming pared 4 bases from V and 6 bases from J, leaving 15 bases between. CDR1 is SQVTM and CDR2 is ANQGSEA in the germline V gene. CDR3 coding DNA: TGCAGCGTTGCAGGCGGACGTGTAGCTGAAGCTTTCTTT. It is translated as CSVAGGRVAEAFF.

This sequence joins TRBV27 and TRBJ1-2; D unresolved. From germline, CDR1 is MNHEY and CDR2 SMNVEV (reference sequence). The CDR3 totals 13 residues. V was shortened by 6 bases and J by 4 bases, with 12 bases between the two germline ends. CDR3 in DNA: TGTGCCAGCAGCGAGGAAAGAGGCTATGGCTACACCTTC. This gives the protein CASSEERGYGYTF.

The chain couples TRBV5-6 to TRBJ1-2, with unresolved D. The CDR3 covers 15 residues. CDR1 SGHDT and CDR2 YYEEEE come from the germline V gene. With 4 bases removed from V and 8 bases from J, the gap between germline ends came to 21 bases. The chain's CDR3 is CASSVDGRTARGYTF. The CDR3 DNA reads TGTGCCAGCAGCGTAGACGGGAGGACCGCTAGGGGCTACACCTTC.

The rearrangement joins TRBV11-2 to TRBJ2-1, with 11 bases fitting TRBD2. Germline-derived CDR1 and CDR2 are SGHAT and FQNNGV. The CDR3 contains 19 residues. V lost 5 bases to trimming and J lost 2 bases; unmatched junction nucleotides: 14. The CDR3 bases are TGTGCCAGCAGCCGGGCCCTAGCGGGGGGTACTTCTACCTACAATGAGCAGTTCTTC. Its protein is CASSRALAGGTSTYNEQFF.